This paragraph covers one TCR beta chain sequence. Its cognate antigen is unknown. The sample belongs to a study of vaccination effects on CD4 cells after COVID-19. Across the study: CD4+ T cells specific for antigen were expanded with viral peptide pools by the ViraFEST assay before sequencing.

Assay used: immunoSEQ multiplex PCR; TCRdb lists only in-frame clones, some missing. Of fewer than 40,000 clones listed, around 70% are singletons. With nine to eleven days of culture completed, CD4+ T cells were isolated. Participants were given two doses of BNT162b2 or mRNA-1273 vaccine. Half the medium was swapped for IL-2 medium on days 3 and 7. The sequence came from a human donor who received a COVID-19 vaccine. The sequencing here drew on CD4+ T cells from PBMCs cultured without peptide, taken after COVID-19 vaccination.

The CDR3 loop is CASSQGRLALSYNEQFF. In nucleotides, the CDR3 is TGTGCCAGCAGCCAAGGGCGCCTAGCCCTTTCCTACAATGAGCAGTTCTTC. J is TRBJ2-1 and V is TRBV3-1 (or the pseudogene TRBV3-2), with D possibly matching TRBD2 (5 bases). CDR1 is LGHDT, CDR2 YNNKEL, per germline (reference sequence). The V and J ends lost 1 base and 1 base respectively, with 14 bases between them. This CDR3 has 17 residues.